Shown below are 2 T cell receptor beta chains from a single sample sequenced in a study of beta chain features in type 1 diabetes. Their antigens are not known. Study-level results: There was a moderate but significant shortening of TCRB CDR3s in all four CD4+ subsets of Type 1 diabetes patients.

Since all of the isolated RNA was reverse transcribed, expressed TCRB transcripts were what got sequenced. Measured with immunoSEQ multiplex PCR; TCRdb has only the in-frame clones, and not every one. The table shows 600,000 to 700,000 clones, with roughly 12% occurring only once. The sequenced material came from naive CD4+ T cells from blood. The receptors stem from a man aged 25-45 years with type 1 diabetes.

For the CDR3, the DNA is TGCGCCAGCAGCCAAGATCACGGACGGCTTTATAGCAATCAGCCCCAGCATTTT. It translates to CASSQDHGRLYSNQPQHF. The chain carries TRBV4-3 and TRBJ1-5, with D uncertain. Germline V gene lookup returns CDR1 LGHNA and CDR2 YSLEER. This CDR3 contains 18 residues. V lost 0 bases, J lost 0 bases, and 15 bases lay in between.

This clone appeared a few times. CDR3 nucleotides: TGTGCCAGCAGTTGGCTAAGAGTCGGCAATGAGCAGTTCTTC. Protein: CASSWLRVGNEQFF. J is TRBJ2-1 and V is TRBV28; D remains unclear. Germline V CDR1 and CDR2: MDHEN, SYDVKM. The CDR3 length is 14 residues. V lost 4 bases to trimming and J lost 6 bases, with 13 bases between them.